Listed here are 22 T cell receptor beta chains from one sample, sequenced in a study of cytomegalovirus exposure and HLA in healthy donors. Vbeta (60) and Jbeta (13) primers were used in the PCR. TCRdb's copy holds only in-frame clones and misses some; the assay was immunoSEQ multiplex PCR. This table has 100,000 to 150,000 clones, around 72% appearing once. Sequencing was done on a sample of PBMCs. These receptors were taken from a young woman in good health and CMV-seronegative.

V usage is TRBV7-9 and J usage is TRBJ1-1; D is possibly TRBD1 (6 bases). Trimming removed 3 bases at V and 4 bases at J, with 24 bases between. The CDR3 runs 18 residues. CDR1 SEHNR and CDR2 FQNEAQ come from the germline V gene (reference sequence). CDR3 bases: TGTGCCAGCAGCTTTTTAACATTCCGGACAGCAAGAGTCACTGAAGCTTTCTTT. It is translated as CASSFLTFRTARVTEAFF.

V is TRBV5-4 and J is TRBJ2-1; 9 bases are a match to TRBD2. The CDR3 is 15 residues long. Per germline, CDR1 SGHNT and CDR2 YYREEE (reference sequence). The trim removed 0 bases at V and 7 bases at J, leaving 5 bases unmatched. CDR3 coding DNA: TGTGCCAGCAGCTTGGTTCGCGGGAGGGCGAATGAGCAGTTCTTC. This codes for CASSLVRGRANEQFF.

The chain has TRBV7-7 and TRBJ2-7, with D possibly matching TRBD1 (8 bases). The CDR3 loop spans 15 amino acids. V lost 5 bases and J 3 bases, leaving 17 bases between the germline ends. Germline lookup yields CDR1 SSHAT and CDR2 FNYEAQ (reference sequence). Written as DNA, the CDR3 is TGTGCCAGCAGCCCAGAACAGGGGGAGGGCTACGAGCAGTACTTC. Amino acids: CASSPEQGEGYEQYF.

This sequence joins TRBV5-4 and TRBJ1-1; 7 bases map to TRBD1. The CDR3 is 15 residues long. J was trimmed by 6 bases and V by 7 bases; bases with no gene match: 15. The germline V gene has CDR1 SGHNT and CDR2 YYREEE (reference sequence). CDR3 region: CASSTGNLGSAEAFF. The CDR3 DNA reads TGTGCCAGCTCGACAGGGAACTTAGGTAGCGCTGAAGCTTTCTTT.

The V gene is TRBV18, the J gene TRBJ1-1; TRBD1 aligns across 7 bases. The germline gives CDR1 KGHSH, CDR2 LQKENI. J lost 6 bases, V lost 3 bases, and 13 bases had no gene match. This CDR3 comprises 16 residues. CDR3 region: CASSPLPTGMGAEAFF. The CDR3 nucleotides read TGTGCCAGCTCACCCCTCCCGACAGGGATGGGTGCTGAAGCTTTCTTT.

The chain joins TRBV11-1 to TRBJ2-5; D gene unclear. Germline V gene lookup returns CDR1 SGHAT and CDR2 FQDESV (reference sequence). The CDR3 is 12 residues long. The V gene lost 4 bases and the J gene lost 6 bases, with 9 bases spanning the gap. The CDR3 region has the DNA TGTGCCAGCAGCTCCCCCCTTCAGACCCAGTACTTC. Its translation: CASSSPLQTQYF.

CDR3 residues: CSVEEQMNTEAFF. The CDR3, as DNA: TGCAGCGTTGAAGAACAGATGAACACTGAAGCTTTCTTT. The chain is built from TRBV29-1 and TRBJ1-1, with no clear D. The ends were cut back, 0 bases at V and 0 bases at J, with 5 bases in the middle. The CDR3 runs to 13 residues. Germline loops: CDR1 SQVTM, CDR2 ANQGSEA.

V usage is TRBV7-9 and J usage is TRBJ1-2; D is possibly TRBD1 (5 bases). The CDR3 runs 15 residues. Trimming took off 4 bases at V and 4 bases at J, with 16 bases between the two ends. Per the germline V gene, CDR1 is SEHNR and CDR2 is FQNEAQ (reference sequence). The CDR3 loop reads CASSSNMGRGYGYTF. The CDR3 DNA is TGTGCCAGCAGCTCCAATATGGGGAGGGGCTATGGCTACACCTTC.

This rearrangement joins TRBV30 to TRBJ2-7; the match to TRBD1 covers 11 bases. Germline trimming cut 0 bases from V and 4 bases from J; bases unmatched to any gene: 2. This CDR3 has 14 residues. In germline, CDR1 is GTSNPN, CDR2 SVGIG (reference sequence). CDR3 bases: TGTGCCTGGAGTGTTGGGACAGGGGGGTACGAGCAGTACTTC. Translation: CAWSVGTGGYEQYF.

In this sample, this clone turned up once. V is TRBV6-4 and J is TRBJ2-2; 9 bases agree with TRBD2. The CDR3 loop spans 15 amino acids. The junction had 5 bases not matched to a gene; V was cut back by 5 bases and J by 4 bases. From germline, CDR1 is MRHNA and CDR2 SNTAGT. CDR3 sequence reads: CASSLAGSTTGELFF. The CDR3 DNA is TGTGCCAGCAGTCTAGCGGGAAGTACCACCGGGGAGCTGTTTTTT.

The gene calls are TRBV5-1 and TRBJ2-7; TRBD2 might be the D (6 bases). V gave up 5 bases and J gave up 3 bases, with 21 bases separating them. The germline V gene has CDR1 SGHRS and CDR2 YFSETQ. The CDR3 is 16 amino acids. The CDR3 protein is CASRGGGNPLGYEQYF. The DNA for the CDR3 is TGCGCCAGCAGAGGTGGCGGGAACCCTTTGGGCTACGAGCAGTACTTC.

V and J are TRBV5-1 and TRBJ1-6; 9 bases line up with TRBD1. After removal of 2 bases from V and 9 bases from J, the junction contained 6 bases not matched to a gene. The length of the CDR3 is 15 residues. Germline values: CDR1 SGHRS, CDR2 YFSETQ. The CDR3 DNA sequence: TGCGCCAGCAGCTTACAAGACAGGGGGGGTTCACCCCTCCACTTT. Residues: CASSLQDRGGSPLHF.

The CDR3 spells CASSATPGWDQPQHF. The CDR3 DNA reads TGTGCCAGCAGTGCAACGCCAGGGTGGGATCAGCCCCAGCATTTT. The J gene is TRBJ1-5, the V gene TRBV2; perhaps TRBD1 as D (5 bases). Germline CDR1 SNHLY, CDR2 FYNNEI. The V gene lost 4 bases and the J gene lost 5 bases, with 15 bases spanning the gap. There are 15 residues in the CDR3.

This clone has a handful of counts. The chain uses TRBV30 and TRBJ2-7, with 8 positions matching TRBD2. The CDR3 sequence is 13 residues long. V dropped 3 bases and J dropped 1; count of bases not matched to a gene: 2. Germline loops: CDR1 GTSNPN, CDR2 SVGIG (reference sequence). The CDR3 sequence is CAWRVAGSYEQYF. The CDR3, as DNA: TGTGCCTGGAGGGTAGCGGGGTCCTACGAGCAGTACTTC.

CDR3 amino acids: CAWTTGVRTEAFF. In DNA, the CDR3 is TGTGCCTGGACCACAGGGGTGCGAACTGAAGCTTTCTTT. The chain uses TRBV30 and TRBJ1-1, with 7 bases identical to TRBD1. Losses at the gene ends were 4 bases for V and 5 bases for J; bases not matched to a gene: 7. CDR1 is GTSNPN and CDR2 is SVGIG in the germline V gene (reference sequence). The CDR3 loop spans 13 amino acids.

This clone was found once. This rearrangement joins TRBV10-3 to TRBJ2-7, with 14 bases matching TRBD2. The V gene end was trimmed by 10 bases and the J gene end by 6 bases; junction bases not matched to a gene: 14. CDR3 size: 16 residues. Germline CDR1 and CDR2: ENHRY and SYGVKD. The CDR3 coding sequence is TGTGCCACCGGGGGCGTGGGACTAGCGGGAGAGGTCGAGCAGTACTTC. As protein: CATGGVGLAGEVEQYF.

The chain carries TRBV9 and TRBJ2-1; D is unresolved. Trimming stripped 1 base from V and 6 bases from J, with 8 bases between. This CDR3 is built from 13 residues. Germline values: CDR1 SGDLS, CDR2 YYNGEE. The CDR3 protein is CASSVLFGNEQFF. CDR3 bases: TGTGCCAGCAGCGTACTCTTCGGCAATGAGCAGTTCTTC.

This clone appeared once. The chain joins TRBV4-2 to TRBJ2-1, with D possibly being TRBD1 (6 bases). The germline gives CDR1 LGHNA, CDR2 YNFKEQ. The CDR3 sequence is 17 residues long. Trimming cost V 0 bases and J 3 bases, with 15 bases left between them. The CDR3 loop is CASSQDASAGDYNEQFF. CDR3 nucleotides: TGTGCCAGCAGCCAAGATGCATCAGCAGGGGACTACAATGAGCAGTTCTTC.

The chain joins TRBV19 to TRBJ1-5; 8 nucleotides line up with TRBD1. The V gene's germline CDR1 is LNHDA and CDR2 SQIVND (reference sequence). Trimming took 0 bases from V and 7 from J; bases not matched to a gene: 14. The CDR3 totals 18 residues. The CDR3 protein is CASSIDSRTGGYSQPQHF. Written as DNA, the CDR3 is TGTGCCAGTAGTATAGATAGTCGAACAGGGGGATATAGCCAGCCCCAGCATTTT.

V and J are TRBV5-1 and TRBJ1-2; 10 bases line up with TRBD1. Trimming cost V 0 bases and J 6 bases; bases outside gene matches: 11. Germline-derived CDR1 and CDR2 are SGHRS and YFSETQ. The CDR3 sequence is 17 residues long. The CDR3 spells CASSLGASGQGLNGYTF. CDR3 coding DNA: TGCGCCAGCAGCTTGGGGGCCTCGGGACAGGGGCTGAATGGCTACACCTTC.

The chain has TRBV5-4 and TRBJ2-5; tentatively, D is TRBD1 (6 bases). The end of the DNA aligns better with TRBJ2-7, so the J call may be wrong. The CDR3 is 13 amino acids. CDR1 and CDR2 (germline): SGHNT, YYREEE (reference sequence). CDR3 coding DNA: TGTGCCAGCAGCTTGGACAGGGCAGACGAGCAGTACTTC. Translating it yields CASSLDRADEQYF.

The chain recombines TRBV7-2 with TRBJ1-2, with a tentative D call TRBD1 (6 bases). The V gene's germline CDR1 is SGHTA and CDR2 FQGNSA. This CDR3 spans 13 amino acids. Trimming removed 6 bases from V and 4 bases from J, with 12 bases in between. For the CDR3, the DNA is TGTGCCAGCAGAAAGGGAGGGGGCTATGGCTACACCTTC. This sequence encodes CASRKGGGYGYTF.